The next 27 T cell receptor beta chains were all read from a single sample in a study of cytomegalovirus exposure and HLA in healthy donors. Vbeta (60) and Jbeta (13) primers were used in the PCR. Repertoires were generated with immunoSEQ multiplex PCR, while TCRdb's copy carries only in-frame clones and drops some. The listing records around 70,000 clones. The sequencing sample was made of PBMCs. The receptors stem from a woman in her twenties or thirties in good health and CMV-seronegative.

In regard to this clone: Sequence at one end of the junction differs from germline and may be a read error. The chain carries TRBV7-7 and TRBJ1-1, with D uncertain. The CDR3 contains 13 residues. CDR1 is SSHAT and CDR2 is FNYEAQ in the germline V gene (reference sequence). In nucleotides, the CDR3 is TGTGCTAGCAGCCGTGAGGGCGGGACTGAAGCTTTCTTT. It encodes CASSREGGTEAFF. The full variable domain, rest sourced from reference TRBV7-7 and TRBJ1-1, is GAGVSQSPRYKVTKRGQDVTLRCDPISSHATLYWYQQALGQGPEFLTYFNYEAQPDKSGLPSDRFSAERPEGSISTLTIQRTEQRDSAMYRCASSREGGTEAFFGQGTRLTVV.

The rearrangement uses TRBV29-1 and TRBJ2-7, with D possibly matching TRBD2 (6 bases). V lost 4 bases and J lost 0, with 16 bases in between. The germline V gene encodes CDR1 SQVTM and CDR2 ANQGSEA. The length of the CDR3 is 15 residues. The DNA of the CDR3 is TGCAGCGTTGGCCGGGAGAAAACCCGCTCCTACGAGCAGTACTTC. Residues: CSVGREKTRSYEQYF.

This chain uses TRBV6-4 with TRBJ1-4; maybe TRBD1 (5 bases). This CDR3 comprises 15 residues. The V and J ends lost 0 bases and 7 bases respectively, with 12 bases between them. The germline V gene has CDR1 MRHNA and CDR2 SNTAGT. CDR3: CASSDSPGEFEKLFF. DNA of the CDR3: TGTGCCAGCAGTGACTCGCCGGGGGAGTTTGAAAAACTGTTTTTT.

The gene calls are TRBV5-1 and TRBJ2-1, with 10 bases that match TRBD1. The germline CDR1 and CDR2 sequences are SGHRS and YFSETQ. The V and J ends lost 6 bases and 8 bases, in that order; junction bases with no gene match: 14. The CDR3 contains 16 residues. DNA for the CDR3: TGCGCCAGCACCTCAGGGGTGGGACAGGGGCTTGATGAGCAGTTCTTC. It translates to CASTSGVGQGLDEQFF.

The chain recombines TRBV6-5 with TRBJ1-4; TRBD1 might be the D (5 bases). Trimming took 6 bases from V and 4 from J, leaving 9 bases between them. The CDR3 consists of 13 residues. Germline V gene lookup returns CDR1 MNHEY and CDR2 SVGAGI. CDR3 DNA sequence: TGTGCCAGCAGCCGACAGCTTAATGAAAAACTGTTTTTT. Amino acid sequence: CASSRQLNEKLFF.

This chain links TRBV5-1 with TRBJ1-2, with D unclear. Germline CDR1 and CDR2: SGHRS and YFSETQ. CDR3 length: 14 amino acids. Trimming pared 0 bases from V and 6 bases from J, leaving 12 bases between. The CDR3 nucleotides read TGCGCCAGCAGCTTGGAAGGCCAGAGGGATGGCTACACCTTC. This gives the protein CASSLEGQRDGYTF. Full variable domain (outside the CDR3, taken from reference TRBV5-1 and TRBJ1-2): KAGVTQTPRYLIKTRGQQVTLSCSPISGHRSVSWYQQTPGQGLQFLFEYFSETQRNKGNFPGRFSGRQFSNSRSEMNVSTLELGDSALYLCASSLEGQRDGYTFGSGTRLTVV.

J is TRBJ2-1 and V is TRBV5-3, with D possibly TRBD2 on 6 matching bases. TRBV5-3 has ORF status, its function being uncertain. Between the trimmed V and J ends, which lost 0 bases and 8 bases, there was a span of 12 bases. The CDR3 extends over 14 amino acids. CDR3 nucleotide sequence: TGTGCCAGAAGCTTGGAACTAGCCGACGATGAGCAGTTCTTC. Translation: CARSLELADDEQFF.

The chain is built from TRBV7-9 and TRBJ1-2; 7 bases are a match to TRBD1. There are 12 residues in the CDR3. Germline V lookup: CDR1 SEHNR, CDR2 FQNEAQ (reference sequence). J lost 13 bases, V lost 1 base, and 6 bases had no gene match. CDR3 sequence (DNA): TGTGCCAGCAGCTTAGGCGACAGGGTTCTCACCTTC. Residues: CASSLGDRVLTF.

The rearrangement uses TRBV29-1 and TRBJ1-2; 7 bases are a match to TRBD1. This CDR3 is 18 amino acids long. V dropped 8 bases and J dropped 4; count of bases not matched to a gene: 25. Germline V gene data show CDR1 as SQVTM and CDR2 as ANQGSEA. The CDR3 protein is CSPRVDPATGAGGYGYTF. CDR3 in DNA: TGCAGCCCCCGAGTAGACCCAGCAACAGGGGCTGGAGGCTATGGCTACACCTTC.

Here the CDR3 DNA reads TGTGCCAGCAGCCCGCGGACTAGCGGAGGCCCGACGTCCTACGAGCAGTACTTC. Residues: CASSPRTSGGPTSYEQYF. The rearrangement uses TRBV4-2 and TRBJ2-7; TRBD2 agrees at 10 bases. Per the germline V gene, CDR1 is LGHNA and CDR2 is YNFKEQ. The CDR3 contains 18 residues. V dropped 4 bases and J dropped 1; count of bases not matched to a gene: 13.

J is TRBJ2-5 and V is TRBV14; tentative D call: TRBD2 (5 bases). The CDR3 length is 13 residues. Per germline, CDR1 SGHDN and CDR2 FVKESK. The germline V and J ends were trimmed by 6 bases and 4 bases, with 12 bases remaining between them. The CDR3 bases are TGTGCCAGCAGTCGAGGACTTACAGAGACCCAGTACTTC. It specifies CASSRGLTETQYF.

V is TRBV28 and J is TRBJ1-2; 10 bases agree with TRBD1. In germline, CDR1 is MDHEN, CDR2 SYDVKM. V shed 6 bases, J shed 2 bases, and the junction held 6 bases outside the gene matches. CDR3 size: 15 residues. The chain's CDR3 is CASSVPGQGNYGYTF. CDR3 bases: TGTGCCAGCAGCGTCCCGGGACAGGGGAACTATGGCTACACCTTC.

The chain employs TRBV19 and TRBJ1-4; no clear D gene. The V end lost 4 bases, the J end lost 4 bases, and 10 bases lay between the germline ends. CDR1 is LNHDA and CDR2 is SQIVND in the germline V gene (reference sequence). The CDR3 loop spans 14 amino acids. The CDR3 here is CASSKSRLNEKLFF. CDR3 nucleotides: TGTGCCAGTAGTAAGTCGAGACTTAATGAAAAACTGTTTTTT. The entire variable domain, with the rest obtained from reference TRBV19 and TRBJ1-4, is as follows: DGGITQSPKYLFRKEGQNVTLSCEQNLNHDAMYWYRQDPGQGLRLIYYSQIVNDFQKGDIAEGYSVSREKKESFPLTVTSAQKNPTAFYLCASSKSRLNEKLFFGSGTQLSVL.

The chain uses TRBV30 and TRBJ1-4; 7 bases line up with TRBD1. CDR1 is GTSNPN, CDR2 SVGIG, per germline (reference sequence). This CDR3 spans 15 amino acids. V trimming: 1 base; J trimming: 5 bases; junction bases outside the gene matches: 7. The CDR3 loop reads CAWSDDAGGNEKLFF. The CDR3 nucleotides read TGTGCCTGGAGTGATGATGCAGGGGGAAATGAAAAACTGTTTTTT.

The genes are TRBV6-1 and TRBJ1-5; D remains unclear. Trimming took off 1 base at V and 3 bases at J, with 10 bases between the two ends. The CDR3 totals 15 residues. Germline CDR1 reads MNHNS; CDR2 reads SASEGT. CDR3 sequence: CASSEGADPNQPQHF. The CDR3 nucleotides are TGTGCCAGCAGTGAAGGGGCAGACCCCAATCAGCCCCAGCATTTT.

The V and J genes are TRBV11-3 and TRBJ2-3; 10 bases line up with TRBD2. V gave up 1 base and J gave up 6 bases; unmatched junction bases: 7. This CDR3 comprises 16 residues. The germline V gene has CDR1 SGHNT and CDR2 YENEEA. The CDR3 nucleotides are TGTGCCAGCAGCTTAGGGGCTAGCGGGAGTCTTGATACGCAGTATTTT. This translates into CASSLGASGSLDTQYF.

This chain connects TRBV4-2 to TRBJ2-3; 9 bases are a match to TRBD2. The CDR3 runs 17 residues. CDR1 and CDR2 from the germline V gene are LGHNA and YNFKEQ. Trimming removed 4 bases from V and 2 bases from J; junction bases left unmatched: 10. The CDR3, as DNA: TGTGCCAGCAGCCCCTGGGGTAGCGGGGGCCTCACAGATACGCAGTATTTT. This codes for CASSPWGSGGLTDTQYF.

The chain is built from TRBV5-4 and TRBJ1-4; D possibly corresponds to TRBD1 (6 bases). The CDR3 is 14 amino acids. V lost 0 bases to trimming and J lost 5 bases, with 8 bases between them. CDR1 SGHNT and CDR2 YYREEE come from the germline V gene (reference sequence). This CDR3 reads CASSLGGQNEKLFF. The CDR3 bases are TGTGCCAGCAGCTTGGGTGGACAGAATGAAAAACTGTTTTTT.

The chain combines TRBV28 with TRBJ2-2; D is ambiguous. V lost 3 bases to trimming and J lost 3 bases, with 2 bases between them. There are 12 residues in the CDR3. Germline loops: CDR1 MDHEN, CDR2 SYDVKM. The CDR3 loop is CASSFYTGELFF. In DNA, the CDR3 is TGTGCCAGCAGTTTCTACACCGGGGAGCTGTTTTTT.

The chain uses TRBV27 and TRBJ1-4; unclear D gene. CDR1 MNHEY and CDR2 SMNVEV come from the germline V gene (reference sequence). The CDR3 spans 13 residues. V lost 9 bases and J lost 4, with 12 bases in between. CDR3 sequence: CASYNPRNEKLFF. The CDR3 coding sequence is TGTGCCAGTTATAATCCGCGTAATGAAAAACTGTTTTTT.

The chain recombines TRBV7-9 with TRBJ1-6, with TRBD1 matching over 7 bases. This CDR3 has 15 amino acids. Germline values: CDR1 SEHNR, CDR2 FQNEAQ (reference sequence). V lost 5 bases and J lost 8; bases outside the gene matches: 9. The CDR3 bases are TGTGCCAGCAGCCCCAGACAGGGTTCGGATTCACCCCTCCACTTT. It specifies CASSPRQGSDSPLHF.

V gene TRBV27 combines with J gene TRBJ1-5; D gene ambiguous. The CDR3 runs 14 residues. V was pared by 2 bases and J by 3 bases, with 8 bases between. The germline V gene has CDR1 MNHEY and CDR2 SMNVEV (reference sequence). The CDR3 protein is CASSLEGNNQPQHF. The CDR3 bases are TGTGCCAGCAGTTTAGAGGGAAACAATCAGCCCCAGCATTTT.

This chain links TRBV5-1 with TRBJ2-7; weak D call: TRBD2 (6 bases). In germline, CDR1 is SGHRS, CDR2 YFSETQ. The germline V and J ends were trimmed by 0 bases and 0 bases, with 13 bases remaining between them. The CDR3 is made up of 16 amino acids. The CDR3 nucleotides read TGCGCCAGCAGCTTGGAACCCCAGGGAGGCTCCTACGAGCAGTACTTC. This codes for CASSLEPQGGSYEQYF.

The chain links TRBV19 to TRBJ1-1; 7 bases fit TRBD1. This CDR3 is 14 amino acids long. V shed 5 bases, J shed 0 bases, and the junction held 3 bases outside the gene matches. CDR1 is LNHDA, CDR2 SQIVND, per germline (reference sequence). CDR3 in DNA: TGTGCCAGTAGTGACAGGGCAGTGAACACTGAAGCTTTCTTT. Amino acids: CASSDRAVNTEAFF.

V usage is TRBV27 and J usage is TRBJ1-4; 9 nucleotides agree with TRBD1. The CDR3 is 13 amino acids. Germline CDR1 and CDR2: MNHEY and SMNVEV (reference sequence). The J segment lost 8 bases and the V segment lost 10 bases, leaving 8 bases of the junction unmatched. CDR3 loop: CATRTGAREKLFF. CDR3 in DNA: TGTGCCACCAGGACAGGGGCTCGGGAAAAACTGTTTTTT.

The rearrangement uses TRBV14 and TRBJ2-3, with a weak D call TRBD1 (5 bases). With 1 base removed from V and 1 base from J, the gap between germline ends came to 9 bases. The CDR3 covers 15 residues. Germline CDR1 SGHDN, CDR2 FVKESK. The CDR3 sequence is CASSQGGRGTDTQYF. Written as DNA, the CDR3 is TGTGCCAGCAGCCAAGGGGGCCGAGGCACAGATACGCAGTATTTT.

The CDR3 here is CASSDPGMNTEAFF. CDR3 sequence (DNA): TGTGCCAGCAGTGATCCGGGGATGAACACTGAAGCTTTCTTT. The chain is built from TRBV6-1 and TRBJ1-1; no clear D gene. Germline V gives CDR1 MNHNS, CDR2 SASEGT. Trimming removed 3 bases at V and 0 bases at J, with 8 bases between. There are 14 residues in the CDR3.